These 20 T cell receptor beta chains were all obtained from the same sample, sequenced in a study of cytomegalovirus exposure and HLA in healthy donors. Both 60 Vbeta primers and 13 Jbeta primers went into the PCR. TCRdb keeps only in-frame clones here, not all; method: immunoSEQ multiplex PCR. The sample has some 130,000 clones, 79% seen once. Sequencing input: PBMCs. All receptors derive from a man aged 40-50 years in good health and CMV-seropositive.

This chain uses TRBV5-1 with TRBJ1-3, with D unclear. Trimming pared 5 bases from V and 4 bases from J, leaving 10 bases between. The V gene's germline CDR1 is SGHRS and CDR2 YFSETQ. The CDR3 length is 13 residues. CDR3 bases: TGCGCCAGCAGGATTGACACGGGAAACACCATATATTTT. Translating gives CASRIDTGNTIYF.

This clone was observed a single time. The chain links TRBV9 to TRBJ2-5, with a tentative D call TRBD2 (5 bases). The CDR3 has 11 residues. Germline lookup yields CDR1 SGDLS and CDR2 YYNGEE. Trimming removed 3 bases at V and 9 bases at J, with 9 bases between. As DNA, the CDR3 is TGTGCCAGCAGCGGAGACGGGGCCCAGTACTTC. It translates to CASSGDGAQYF.

CDR3 residues: CASKLSGRAYEQYF. As DNA, the CDR3 is TGTGCCAGCAAACTTAGCGGGAGGGCTTACGAGCAGTACTTC. The V call is TRBV6-5, the J call TRBJ2-7; TRBD2 matches 11 bases. J was trimmed by 4 bases and V by 7 bases; bases with no gene match: 6. There are 14 residues in the CDR3. Germline V gives CDR1 MNHEY, CDR2 SVGAGI.

The CDR3 is CASSLGQGPYEQYF. The CDR3 nucleotides are TGCGCCAGCAGCTTGGGGCAGGGCCCCTACGAGCAGTACTTC. The gene calls are TRBV5-1 and TRBJ2-7; possibly TRBD1 for D (5 bases). The V end was cut by 0 bases, the J end by 2 bases, with 9 bases between. Germline CDR1 and CDR2: SGHRS and YFSETQ. This CDR3 is 14 amino acids long.

The rearrangement uses TRBV11-3 and TRBJ1-1, with D maybe TRBD1 (6 bases). The CDR3 loop spans 13 amino acids. The ends were cut back, 3 bases at V and 4 bases at J, with 9 bases in the middle. Germline assignment: CDR1 SGHNT and CDR2 YENEEA. The CDR3 loop is CASSFQGSTEAFF. CDR3 nucleotides: TGTGCCAGCAGCTTTCAGGGGTCCACTGAAGCTTTCTTT.

The chain has TRBV28 and TRBJ1-5, with a possible D match to TRBD1 (5 bases). CDR1 and CDR2 from the germline V gene are MDHEN and SYDVKM. V was clipped by 6 bases and J by 7 bases, with 16 bases between them. The CDR3 runs to 14 residues. In DNA, the CDR3 is TGTGCCAGCAGGACCGGGGGTGAGGGACAGCCCCAGCATTTT. Translated, it gives CASRTGGEGQPQHF.

The chain couples TRBV6-1 to TRBJ1-2; the D gene is possibly TRBD1 (6 bases). Germline lookup yields CDR1 MNHNS and CDR2 SASEGT. CDR3 length equals 10 residues. V lost 7 bases, J lost 8 bases, and 8 bases lay in between. This CDR3 is CASKGVGYTF. DNA for the CDR3: TGTGCCAGCAAGGGGGTAGGCTACACCTTC.

Only a few counts were recorded for this clone. The gene calls are TRBV5-8 and TRBJ1-6, with 7 bases aligning to TRBD1. The V segment lost 0 bases and the J segment 7 bases; nucleotides outside the gene matches: 1. This CDR3 is built from 14 residues. Per germline, CDR1 SGHTS and CDR2 YDEGEE. This CDR3 is CASSLEGANSPLHF. CDR3 DNA: TGTGCCAGCAGCTTGGAGGGGGCCAATTCACCCCTCCACTTT.

The V call is TRBV11-2, the J call TRBJ1-2, with 9 bases aligning to TRBD1. The CDR3 contains 16 residues. Germline V gene lookup returns CDR1 SGHAT and CDR2 FQNNGV. Trimming removed 3 bases from V and 8 bases from J; junction bases left unmatched: 13. The CDR3 sequence is CASSLDSGTGPYGYTF. The CDR3 DNA follows: TGTGCCAGCAGCTTGGACTCCGGGACAGGGCCCTACGGCTACACCTTC. The full variable domain, rest sourced from reference TRBV11-2 and TRBJ1-2, is EAGVAQSPRYKIIEKRQSVAFWCNPISGHATLYWYQQILGQGPKLLIQFQNNGVVDDSQLPKDRFSAERLKGVDSTLKIQPAKLEDSAVYLCASSLDSGTGPYGYTFGSGTRLTVV.

The chain combines TRBV11-3 with TRBJ2-1; 12 nucleotides match TRBD2. The CDR3 is made up of 15 amino acids. Germline CDR1 is SGHNT and CDR2 is YENEEA. V lost 6 bases, J lost 8 bases, and 8 bases stayed unmatched. The CDR3 region is CASSSTSGSWDEQFF. The CDR3 coding sequence is TGTGCCAGCAGTTCGACTAGCGGGAGTTGGGATGAGCAGTTCTTC.

The sample holds one count of this clone. V gene TRBV28 combines with J gene TRBJ2-5; possibly TRBD2 for D (5 bases). The CDR3 covers 13 residues. CDR1 MDHEN and CDR2 SYDVKM come from the germline V gene. The V gene lost 5 bases and the J gene lost 11 bases, with 18 bases spanning the gap. The CDR3 DNA sequence: TGTGCCAGCAGTCCCCGGACTGCTACGGAGCAGTACTTC. Translating it yields CASSPRTATEQYF.

The rearrangement uses TRBV5-1 and TRBJ1-5; TRBD1 matches at 8 bases. J lost 4 bases, V lost 1 base, and 4 bases had no gene match. The CDR3 spans 15 residues. CDR1 and CDR2 (germline): SGHRS, YFSETQ. The CDR3 loop reads CASSLTGGGNQPQHF. The CDR3 DNA reads as TGCGCCAGCAGCTTGACAGGGGGTGGGAATCAGCCCCAGCATTTT. Filled out from reference TRBV5-1 and TRBJ1-5, the complete variable domain reads KAGVTQTPRYLIKTRGQQVTLSCSPISGHRSVSWYQQTPGQGLQFLFEYFSETQRNKGNFPGRFSGRQFSNSRSEMNVSTLELGDSALYLCASSLTGGGNQPQHFGDGTRLSIL.

The V call is TRBV4-1, the J call TRBJ2-2, with 7 bases lining up with TRBD1. V was clipped by 0 bases and J by 5 bases; unmatched bases: 3. This CDR3 region has 15 residues. Germline V gives CDR1 MGHRA, CDR2 YSYEKL. The CDR3 spells CASSQEGQRTGELFF. CDR3 nucleotides: TGCGCCAGCAGCCAAGAGGGACAGAGAACCGGGGAGCTGTTTTTT.

The gene calls are TRBV10-3 and TRBJ2-3; TRBD2 agrees at 10 bases. The trim removed 0 bases at V and 3 bases at J, leaving 6 bases unmatched. Germline loops: CDR1 ENHRY, CDR2 SYGVKD. The CDR3 loop spans 17 amino acids. The CDR3 reads CAISESQASGRTDTQYF. The CDR3 nucleotides are TGTGCCATCAGTGAGTCGCAGGCTAGCGGGAGAACAGATACGCAGTATTTT.

The table lists this clone with a count of one. DNA for the CDR3: TGTGCCAGCAGCCCCCTGTCGACAGGAATTGATACAGCTTTCTTT. Its translation is CASSPLSTGIDTAFF. The rearrangement uses TRBV14 and TRBJ1-1; tentative D call: TRBD1 (6 bases). Germline assignment: CDR1 SGHDN and CDR2 FVKESK. The CDR3 length is 15 residues. V was cut by 4 bases and J by 10 bases, with 22 bases left in between.

The chain combines TRBV5-6 with TRBJ1-4, with 7 bases aligning to TRBD1. Trimming removed 3 bases from V and 8 bases from J; junction bases left unmatched: 4. Germline CDR1 reads SGHDT; CDR2 reads YYEEEE. The CDR3 is 13 residues long. The CDR3 bases are TGTGCCAGCAGCTACTGGGACAGCGAAAAACTGTTTTTT. This encodes CASSYWDSEKLFF.

In DNA, the CDR3 is TGTGCCAGCACCAGAGGGGGGAGGGCCCAAGATACGCAGTATTTT. The encoded protein is CASTRGGRAQDTQYF. J is TRBJ2-3 and V is TRBV7-2; tentative D call: TRBD2 (7 bases). Germline assignment: CDR1 SGHTA and CDR2 FQGNSA. This CDR3 is 15 amino acids long. Trimming left V 7 bases short and J 5 bases short, with 19 bases between.

V and J are TRBV5-1 and TRBJ2-3; maybe TRBD2 (5 bases). This CDR3 has 13 residues. From germline, CDR1 is SGHRS and CDR2 YFSETQ. V lost 5 bases and J lost 8, with 15 bases in between. CDR3 sequence reads: CASSREPAFTQYF. In DNA, the CDR3 is TGCGCCAGCAGTAGGGAGCCGGCCTTTACGCAGTATTTT.

This chain links TRBV5-1 with TRBJ2-1, with 11 bases matching TRBD2. Germline-derived CDR1 and CDR2 are SGHRS and YFSETQ. V gave up 0 bases and J gave up 3 bases; unmatched junction bases: 8. The CDR3 loop spans 18 amino acids. This chain's CDR3 is CASSLGLAGGPGYNEQFF. Here the CDR3 DNA reads TGCGCCAGCAGCTTGGGATTAGCGGGAGGGCCAGGCTACAATGAGCAGTTCTTC.

V and J are TRBV23-1 and TRBJ2-7; 9 bases are a match to TRBD1. TRBV23-1 is identified as an open reading frame with a role that is uncertain. After removal of 6 bases from V and 3 bases from J, the junction contained 9 bases not matched to a gene. The CDR3 extends over 15 amino acids. CDR3 nucleotide sequence: TGCGCCAGCAGCGGCGGCCGGGACAGGGTCTACGAGCAGTACTTC. This codes for CASSGGRDRVYEQYF.